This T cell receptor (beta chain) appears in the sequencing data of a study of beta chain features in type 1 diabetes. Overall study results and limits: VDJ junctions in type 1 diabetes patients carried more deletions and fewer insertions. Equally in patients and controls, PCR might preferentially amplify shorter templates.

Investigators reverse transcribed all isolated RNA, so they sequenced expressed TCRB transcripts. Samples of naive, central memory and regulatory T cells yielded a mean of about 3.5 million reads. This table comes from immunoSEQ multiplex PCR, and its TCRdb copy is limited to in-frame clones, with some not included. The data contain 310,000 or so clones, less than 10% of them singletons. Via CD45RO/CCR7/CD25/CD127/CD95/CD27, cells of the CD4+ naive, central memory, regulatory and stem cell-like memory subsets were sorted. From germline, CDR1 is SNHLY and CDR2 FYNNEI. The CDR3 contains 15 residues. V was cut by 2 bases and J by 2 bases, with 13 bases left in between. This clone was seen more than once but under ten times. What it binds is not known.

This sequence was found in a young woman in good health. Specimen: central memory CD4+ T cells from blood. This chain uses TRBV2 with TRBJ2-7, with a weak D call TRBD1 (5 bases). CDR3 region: CASSESGQLAYEQYF. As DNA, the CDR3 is TGTGCCAGCAGTGAATCAGGGCAGCTCGCCTACGAGCAGTACTTC.